The entry that follows covers one TCR beta chain sequence. The antigen remains undetermined. The sample belongs to a study of chemoradiotherapy in HPV16-positive cancers. Study details: Functional T-cell assays on a couple of HPV16-positive patients' cells defined candidate HPV-specific clones and common TCR motifs. Regarding the study as a whole: Non-HPV-specific T cells did not expand in tumors during treatment, whereas candidate HPV-specific clones and E7-related motifs did.

Produced via immunoSEQ multiplex PCR; TCRdb's table is partial and in-frame only. The sample records some 19,000 clones, around 86% being singletons. V was pared by 2 bases and J by 3 bases, with 10 bases between. Per the germline V gene, CDR1 is KGHSH and CDR2 is LQKENI. This CDR3 contains 14 residues. Repertoires were sampled repeatedly during chemoradiotherapy. The receptor was isolated from a human donor with HPV-associated anogenital cancer. The chain carries TRBV18 and TRBJ1-1; D perhaps matches TRBD1 (5 bases). Sequences were derived from blood, sampled from a patient who underwent chemoradiotherapy. Here the CDR3 reads CASSPWGGDTEAFF. CDR3 sequence (DNA): TGTGCCAGCTCACCATGGGGCGGGGACACTGAAGCTTTCTTT.